This is a list of T cell receptor beta chains from one sample in a study of T cell responses to AZD1222 COVID-19 vaccine. Clones were read by immunoSEQ multiplex PCR, and TCRdb kept only the in-frame ones, dropping some. The sample shows approximately 89,000 clones, roughly nine tenths of them seen only once. Here the sequenced sample was peripheral blood, taken on day 0 of AZD1222 vaccination. Source of these receptors: an adult in good health. CDR3s include the opening cysteine and the closing phenylalanine or tryptophan. D genes are given only for firm matches.

V: TRBV19
J: TRBJ1-2
D: .
DNA: TGTGCCAGTAGTCCCGGGACGAGCTTACGCTACACCTTC
CDR3: CASSPGTSLRYTF

V: TRBV4-1
J: TRBJ2-1
D: TRBD2
DNA: TGCGCCAGCAGCCAAGATTCAGCGGGAGGGCTTGGTGAGCAGTTCTTC
CDR3: CASSQDSAGGLGEQFF

V: TRBV7-7
J: TRBJ2-2
D: .
DNA: TGTGCTAGCAGCTTAGAGGTGGGGGACATACCGAACACCGGGGAGCTGTTTTTT
CDR3: CASSLEVGDIPNTGELFF

V: TRBV27
J: TRBJ2-7
D: TRBD1
DNA: TGTGCCAGCAGTTTAAGGACAGGGGGCTACGAGCAGTACTTC
CDR3: CASSLRTGGYEQYF

V: TRBV6-2/TRBV6-3
J: TRBJ2-7
D: .
DNA: TGTGCCAGCAGTTATCCCGACGAGCAGTACTTC
CDR3: CASSYPDEQYF

V: TRBV7-8
J: TRBJ1-6
D: .
DNA: TGTGCCAGCAGCACCGGCGCGGCGTTCGGGTCACCCCTCCACTTT
CDR3: CASSTGAAFGSPLHF

V: TRBV9
J: TRBJ2-5
D: TRBD2
DNA: TGTGCCAGCAGCCCCGGACTAGCGGGAGGGCCTGAGACCCAGTACTTC
CDR3: CASSPGLAGGPETQYF

V: TRBV7-9
J: TRBJ2-2
D: .
DNA: TGTGCCAGCAGCTTATTCTCTCCCACCGGGGAGCTGTTTTTT
CDR3: CASSLFSPTGELFF

V: TRBV11-3
J: TRBJ2-2
D: .
DNA: TGTGCCAGCAGCGCCGGCGGGGGCGCAAACACCGGGGAGCTGTTTTTT
CDR3: CASSAGGGANTGELFF

V: TRBV28
J: TRBJ1-1
D: .
DNA: TGTGCCAGCAAAAAGGGCACTGAAGCTTTCTTT
CDR3: CASKKGTEAFF

V: TRBV14
J: TRBJ2-2
D: .
DNA: TGTGCCAGCAGCCAATGTGTTCGTGCCCCGGGGGAGCTGTTTTTT
CDR3: CASSQCVRAPGELFF

V: TRBV6-4
J: TRBJ1-2
D: .
DNA: TGTGCCAGCAGTGCCGGGAGAAACTATGGCTACACCTTC
CDR3: CASSAGRNYGYTF

V: TRBV2
J: TRBJ2-2
D: .
DNA: TGTGCCAGCAGCCGAGATATGAGAGGTACCGGGGAGCTGTTTTTT
CDR3: CASSRDMRGTGELFF

V: TRBV6-1
J: TRBJ2-7
D: .
DNA: TGTGCCAGCAGTGATGGCCCCTCCTACGAGCAGTACTTC
CDR3: CASSDGPSYEQYF

V: TRBV2
J: TRBJ2-7
D: .
DNA: TGTGCCAGCAGTGAAGCTCACGTTCTTCCCTTCTCCTACGAGCAGTACTTC
CDR3: CASSEAHVLPFSYEQYF

V: TRBV4-1
J: TRBJ1-5
D: .
DNA: TGCGCCAGCAGCCGGGGGACAACTAGCAATCAGCCCCAGCATTTT
CDR3: CASSRGTTSNQPQHF